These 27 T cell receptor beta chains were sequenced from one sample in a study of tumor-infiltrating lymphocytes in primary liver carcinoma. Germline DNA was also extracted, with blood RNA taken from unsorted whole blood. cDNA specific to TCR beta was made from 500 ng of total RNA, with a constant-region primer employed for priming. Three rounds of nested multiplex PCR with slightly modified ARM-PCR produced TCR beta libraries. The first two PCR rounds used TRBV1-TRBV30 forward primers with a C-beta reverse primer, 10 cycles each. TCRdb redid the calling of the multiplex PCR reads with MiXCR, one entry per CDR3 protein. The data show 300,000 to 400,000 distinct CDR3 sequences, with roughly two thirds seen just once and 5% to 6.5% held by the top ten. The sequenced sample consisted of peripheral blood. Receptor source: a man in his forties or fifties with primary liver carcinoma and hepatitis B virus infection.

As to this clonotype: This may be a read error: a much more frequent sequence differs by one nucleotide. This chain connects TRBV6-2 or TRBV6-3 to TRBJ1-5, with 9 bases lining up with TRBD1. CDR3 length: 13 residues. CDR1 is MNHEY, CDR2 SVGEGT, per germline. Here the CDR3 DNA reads TGTGCCAGCAGAGACAGGGGGGGTCAGCCCCATCATTTT. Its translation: CASRDRGGQPHHF.

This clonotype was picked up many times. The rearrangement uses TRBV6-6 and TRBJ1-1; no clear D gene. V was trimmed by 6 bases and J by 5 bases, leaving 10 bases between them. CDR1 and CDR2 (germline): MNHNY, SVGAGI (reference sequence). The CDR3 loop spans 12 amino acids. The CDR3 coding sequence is TGTGCCAGCAGCCTCGGAAAGACTGAAGCTTTCTTT. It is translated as CASSLGKTEAFF.

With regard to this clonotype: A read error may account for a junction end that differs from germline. CDR3 in amino acids: CASNYSWTSADNEQFF. CDR3 in DNA: TGTGCCAGCAATTACTCGTGGACTAGCGCAGACAATGAGCAGTTCTTC. The J gene is TRBJ2-1, the V gene TRBV6-5, with 9 bases matching TRBD2. The germline gives CDR1 MNHEY, CDR2 SVGAGI. There are 16 residues in the CDR3.

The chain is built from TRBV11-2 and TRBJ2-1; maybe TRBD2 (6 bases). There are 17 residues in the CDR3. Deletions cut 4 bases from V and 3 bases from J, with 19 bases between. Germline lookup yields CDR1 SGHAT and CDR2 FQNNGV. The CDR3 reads CASSSPRSGVFYNEQFF. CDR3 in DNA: TGTGCCAGCAGCTCCCCCCGTTCGGGAGTGTTCTACAATGAGCAGTTCTTC.

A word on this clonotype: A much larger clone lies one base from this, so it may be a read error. The CDR3 protein is CASSTTGGGIQYF. The CDR3 region has the DNA TGTGCCAGCTCTACTACTGGGGGGGGCATTCAGTACTTC. The chain links TRBV6-6 to TRBJ2-4, with 7 positions matching TRBD2. The CDR3 sequence is 13 residues long. Per the germline V gene, CDR1 is MNHNY and CDR2 is SVGAGI (reference sequence). With V trimmed by 8 bases and J by 9 bases, 10 bases remained unmatched.

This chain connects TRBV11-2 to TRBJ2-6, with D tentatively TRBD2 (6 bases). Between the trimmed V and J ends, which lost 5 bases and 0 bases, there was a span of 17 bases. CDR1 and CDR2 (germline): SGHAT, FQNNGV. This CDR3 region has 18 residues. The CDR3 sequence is CASSIGAGPVSGANVLTF. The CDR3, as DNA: TGTGCCAGCAGCATAGGGGCGGGGCCCGTCTCTGGGGCCAACGTCCTGACTTTC.

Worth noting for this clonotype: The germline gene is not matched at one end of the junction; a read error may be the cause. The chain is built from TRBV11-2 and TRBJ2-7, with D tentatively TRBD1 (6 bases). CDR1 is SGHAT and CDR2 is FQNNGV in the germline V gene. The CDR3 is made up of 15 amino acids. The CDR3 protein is CAGSPGARASYEQYF. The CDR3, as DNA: TGTGCCGGCAGCCCAGGGGCCAGGGCTTCATACGAGCAGTACTTC.

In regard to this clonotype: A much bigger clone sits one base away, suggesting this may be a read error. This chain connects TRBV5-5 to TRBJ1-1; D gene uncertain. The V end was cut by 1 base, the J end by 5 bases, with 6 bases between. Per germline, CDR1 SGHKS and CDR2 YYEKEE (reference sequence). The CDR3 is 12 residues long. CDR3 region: CASSLKMTEAFF. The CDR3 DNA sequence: TGTGCCAGCAGCTTGAAGATGACTGAAGCTTTCTTT.

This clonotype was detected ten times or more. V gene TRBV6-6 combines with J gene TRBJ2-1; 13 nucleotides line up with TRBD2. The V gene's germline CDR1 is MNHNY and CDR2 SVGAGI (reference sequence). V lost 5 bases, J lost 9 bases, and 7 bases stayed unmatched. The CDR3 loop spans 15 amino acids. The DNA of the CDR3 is TGTGCCAGCAGTCGGGGGACTAGCGGGACGGGTGAGCAGTTCTTC. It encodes CASSRGTSGTGEQFF.

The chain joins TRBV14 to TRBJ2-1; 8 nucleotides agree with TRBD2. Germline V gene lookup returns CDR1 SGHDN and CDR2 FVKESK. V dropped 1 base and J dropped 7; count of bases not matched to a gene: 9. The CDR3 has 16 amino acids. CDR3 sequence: CASSQASGLPRNEQFF. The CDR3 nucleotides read TGTGCCAGCAGCCAAGCTAGCGGGCTTCCTCGGAATGAGCAGTTCTTC.

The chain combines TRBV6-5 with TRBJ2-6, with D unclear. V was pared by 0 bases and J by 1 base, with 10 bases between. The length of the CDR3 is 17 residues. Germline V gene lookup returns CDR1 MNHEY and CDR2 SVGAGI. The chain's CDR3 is CASSYSLWVSGANVLTF. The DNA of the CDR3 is TGTGCCAGCAGTTACTCCCTTTGGGTATCTGGGGCCAACGTCCTGACTTTC.

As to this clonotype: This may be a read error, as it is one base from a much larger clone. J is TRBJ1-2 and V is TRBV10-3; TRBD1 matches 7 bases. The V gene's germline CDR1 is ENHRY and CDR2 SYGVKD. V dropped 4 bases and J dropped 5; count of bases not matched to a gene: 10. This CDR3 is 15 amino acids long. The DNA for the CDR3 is TGTGCCATCAGTGTGACAGGGTCGGACGGATATGGCTACACCTTC. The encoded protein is CAISVTGSDGYGYTF.

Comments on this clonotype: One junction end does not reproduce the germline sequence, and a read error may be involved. CDR3 sequence: CASSSWSGGYEKYF. In DNA, the CDR3 is TGTGCCAGCAGTTCATGGTCAGGGGGCTACGAGAAGTACTTC. The gene calls are TRBV28 and TRBJ2-7, with 8 bases identical to TRBD1. The CDR3 covers 14 residues. The germline gives CDR1 MDHEN, CDR2 SYDVKM.

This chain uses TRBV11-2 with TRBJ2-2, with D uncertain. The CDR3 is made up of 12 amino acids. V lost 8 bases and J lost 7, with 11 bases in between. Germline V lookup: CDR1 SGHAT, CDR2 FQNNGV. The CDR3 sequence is CASLGSFGELFF. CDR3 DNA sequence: TGTGCCAGCCTAGGAAGTTTCGGGGAGCTGTTTTTT.

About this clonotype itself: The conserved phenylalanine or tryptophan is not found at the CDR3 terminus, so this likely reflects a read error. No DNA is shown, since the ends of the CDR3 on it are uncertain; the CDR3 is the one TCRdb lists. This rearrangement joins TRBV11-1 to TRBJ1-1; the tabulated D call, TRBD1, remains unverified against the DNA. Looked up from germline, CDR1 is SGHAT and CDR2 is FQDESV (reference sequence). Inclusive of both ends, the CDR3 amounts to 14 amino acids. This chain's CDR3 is CASSLATGGTEALS.

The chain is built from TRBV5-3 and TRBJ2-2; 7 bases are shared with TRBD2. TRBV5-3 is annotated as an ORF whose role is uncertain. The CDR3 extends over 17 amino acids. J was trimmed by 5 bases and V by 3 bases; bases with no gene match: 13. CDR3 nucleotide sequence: TGTGCCAGAAGCTCGGCCACCAGGACTAGAGGTACCGGGGAGCTGTTTTTT. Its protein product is CARSSATRTRGTGELFF.

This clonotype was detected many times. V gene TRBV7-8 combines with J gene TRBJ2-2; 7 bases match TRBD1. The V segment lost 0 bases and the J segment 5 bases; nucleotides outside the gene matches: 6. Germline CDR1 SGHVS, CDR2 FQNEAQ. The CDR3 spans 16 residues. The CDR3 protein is CASSLARTGYTGELFF. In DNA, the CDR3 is TGTGCCAGCAGCTTAGCCCGGACAGGTTATACCGGGGAGCTGTTTTTT.

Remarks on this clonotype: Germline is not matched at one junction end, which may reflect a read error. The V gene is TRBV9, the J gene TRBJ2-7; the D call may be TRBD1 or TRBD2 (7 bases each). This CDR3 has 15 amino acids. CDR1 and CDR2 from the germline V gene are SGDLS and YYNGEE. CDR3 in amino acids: CASSVSPSGGDEQYF. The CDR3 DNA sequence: TGTGCCAGCAGCGTAAGTCCCTCAGGGGGGGACGAGCAATACTTC.

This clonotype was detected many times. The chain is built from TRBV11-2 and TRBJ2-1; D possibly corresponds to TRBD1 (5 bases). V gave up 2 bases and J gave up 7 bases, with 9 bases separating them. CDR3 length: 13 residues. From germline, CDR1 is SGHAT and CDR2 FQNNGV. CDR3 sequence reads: CASSLPGLNEQFF. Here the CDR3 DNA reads TGTGCCAGCAGCTTACCAGGGCTTAATGAGCAGTTCTTC. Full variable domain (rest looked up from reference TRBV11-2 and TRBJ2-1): EAGVAQSPRYKIIEKRQSVAFWCNPISGHATLYWYQQILGQGPKLLIQFQNNGVVDDSQLPKDRFSAERLKGVDSTLKIQPAKLEDSAVYLCASSLPGLNEQFFGPGTRLTVL.

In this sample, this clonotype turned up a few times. The CDR3 DNA follows: TGTGCCAGCAGTTCGGGAGGAGATACAGATACGCAGTATTTT. Translating gives CASSSGGDTDTQYF. The chain is built from TRBV28 and TRBJ2-3, with TRBD2 matching over 7 bases. Per the germline V gene, CDR1 is MDHEN and CDR2 is SYDVKM. V trimming: 4 bases; J trimming: 3 bases; junction bases outside the gene matches: 4. The CDR3 runs 14 residues.

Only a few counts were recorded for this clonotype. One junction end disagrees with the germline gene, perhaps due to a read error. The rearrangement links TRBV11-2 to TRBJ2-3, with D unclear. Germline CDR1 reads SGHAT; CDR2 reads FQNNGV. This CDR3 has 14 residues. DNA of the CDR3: TGTGCCAGCGGCTTACTCCGGTACGCAGATACACAGTATTTC. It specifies CASGLLRYADTQYF.

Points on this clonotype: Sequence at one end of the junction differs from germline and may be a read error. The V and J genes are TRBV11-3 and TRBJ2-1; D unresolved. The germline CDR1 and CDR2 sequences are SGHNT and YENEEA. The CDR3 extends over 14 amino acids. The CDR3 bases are TGTGCCAGCAGCTCCAGCAGAGAGTACAATGAGCAATTCTTC. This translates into CASSSSREYNEQFF.

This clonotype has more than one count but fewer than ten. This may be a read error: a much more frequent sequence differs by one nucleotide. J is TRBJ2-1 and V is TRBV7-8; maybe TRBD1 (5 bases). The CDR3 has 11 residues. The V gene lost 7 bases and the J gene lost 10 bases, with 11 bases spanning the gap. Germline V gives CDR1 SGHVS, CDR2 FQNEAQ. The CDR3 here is CASNRQLEQFF. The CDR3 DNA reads TGTGCCAGCAATCGACAGCTCGAGCAGTTCTTC.

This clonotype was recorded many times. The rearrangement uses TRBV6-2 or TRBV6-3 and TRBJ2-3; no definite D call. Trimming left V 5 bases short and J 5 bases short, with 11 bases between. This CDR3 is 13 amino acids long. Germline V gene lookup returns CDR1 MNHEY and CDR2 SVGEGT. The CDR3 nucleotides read TGTGCCAGCAGTCAAAACCCGGTAGATACGCAGTATTTT. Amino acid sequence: CASSQNPVDTQYF.

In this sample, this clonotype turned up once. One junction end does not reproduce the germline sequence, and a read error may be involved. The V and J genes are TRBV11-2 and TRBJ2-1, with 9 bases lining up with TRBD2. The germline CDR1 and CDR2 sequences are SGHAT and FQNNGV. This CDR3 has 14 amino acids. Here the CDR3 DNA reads TGTGCCAGCAGCTCCTTAGCGGGAGTCAGTGAGCAGATCTTT. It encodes CASSSLAGVSEQIF.

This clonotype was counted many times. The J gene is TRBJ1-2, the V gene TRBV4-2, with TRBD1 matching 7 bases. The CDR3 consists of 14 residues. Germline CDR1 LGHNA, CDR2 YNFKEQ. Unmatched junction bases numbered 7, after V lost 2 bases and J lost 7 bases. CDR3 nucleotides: TGTGCCAGCAGCCAAAAACTGGGACAGCGTGGCTACACCTTC. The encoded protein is CASSQKLGQRGYTF.

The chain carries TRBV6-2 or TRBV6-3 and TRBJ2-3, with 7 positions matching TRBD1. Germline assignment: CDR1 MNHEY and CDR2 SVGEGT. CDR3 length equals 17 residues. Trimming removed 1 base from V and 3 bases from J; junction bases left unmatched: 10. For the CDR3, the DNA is TGTGCCAGCAGTTACTTACCGGGACAGAGTGTGACAGATACGCAGTATTTT. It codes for CASSYLPGQSVTDTQYF.